The 23 T cell receptor beta chains in this list originate from one sample, sequenced in a study of vaccination and CD4 T cells after COVID-19. The Oncomine TCR Beta short-read assay was applied to DNA of cultured CD4+ T cells. A single record per CDR3 protein comes from TCRdb applying MiXCR to the PCR reads. Altogether more than 9,000 distinct CDR3 sequences are present, less than 70% being singletons, with the ten largest covering about a third. These TCRs' antigens remain unknown. The treatment is: approximately 9-day PBMC culture with coronavirus spike peptide pools or control peptides (ViraFEST assay). The source material was CD4+ T cells from blood, cultured in vitro. The receptors stem from a human donor who had recovered from COVID-19.

The J gene is TRBJ1-3, the V gene TRBV28; D gene ambiguous. V lost 3 bases and J lost 4, with 16 bases in between. The CDR3 loop spans 16 amino acids. CDR1 is MDHEN, CDR2 SYDVKM, per germline. The chain's CDR3 is CASSFRVRARGNTIYF. The CDR3 coding sequence is TGTGCCAGCAGTTTCCGGGTCCGGGCTAGGGGAAACACCATATATTTT.

Only one count was recorded for this clonotype. The V gene is TRBV6-2 or TRBV6-3, the J gene TRBJ2-5; D is undetermined. The CDR3 consists of 12 residues. Trimming stripped 8 bases from V and 4 bases from J, with 11 bases between. The germline V gene has CDR1 MNHEY and CDR2 SVGEGT. In nucleotides, the CDR3 is TGTGCCAGCTTGGAAACCGGAGAGACCCAGTACTTC. Amino acids: CASLETGETQYF.

The gene calls are TRBV19 and TRBJ1-5, with D tentatively TRBD1 (6 bases). CDR3 length: 14 residues. The germline CDR1 and CDR2 sequences are LNHDA and SQIVND (reference sequence). The V gene lost 10 bases and the J gene lost 5 bases, with 18 bases spanning the gap. CDR3 region: CATNHGGGDQPQHF. The CDR3, as DNA: TGTGCCACTAATCACGGGGGGGGCGATCAGCCCCAGCATTTT.

J is TRBJ2-7 and V is TRBV28, with 11 bases aligning to TRBD1. CDR1 and CDR2 (germline): MDHEN, SYDVKM. J was trimmed by 2 bases and V by 6 bases; bases with no gene match: 0. The CDR3 extends over 13 amino acids. Here the CDR3 DNA reads TGTGCCAGCAGGGGACAGGGGGCCTACGAGCAGTACTTC. Residues: CASRGQGAYEQYF.

J is TRBJ1-1 and V is TRBV20-1; D remains unclear. The CDR3 totals 13 residues. V lost 1 base and J 2 bases, leaving 8 bases between the germline ends. Germline CDR1 is DFQATT and CDR2 is SNEGSKA (reference sequence). The CDR3 region is CSARVGINTEAFF. For the CDR3, the DNA is TGCAGTGCTAGAGTAGGGATTAACACTGAAGCTTTCTTT.

CDR3 bases: TGTGCCACGAAGACTAGCCCTTACAATGAGCAGTTCTTC. Protein product: CATKTSPYNEQFF. The chain joins TRBV28 to TRBJ2-1; the match to TRBD2 covers 7 bases. V dropped 10 bases and J dropped 4; count of bases not matched to a gene: 7. The CDR3 covers 13 residues. Germline-derived CDR1 and CDR2 are MDHEN and SYDVKM.

This clonotype was detected once. The chain is built from TRBV7-2 and TRBJ1-2, with D unclear. Trimming took off 1 base at V and 6 bases at J, with 12 bases between the two ends. CDR3 length: 14 amino acids. Germline V CDR1 and CDR2: SGHTA, FQGNSA. The CDR3 DNA sequence: TGTGCCAGCAGCTTAGTGGCCGTATACCATGGCTACACCTTC. Protein product: CASSLVAVYHGYTF.

V and J are TRBV6-1 and TRBJ1-2; TRBD1 agrees at 7 bases. V dropped 5 bases and J dropped 4; count of bases not matched to a gene: 10. The CDR3 loop spans 15 amino acids. CDR1 is MNHNS and CDR2 is SASEGT in the germline V gene. The CDR3 region is CASSPYDRDGYGYTF. The CDR3 nucleotides are TGTGCCAGCAGTCCGTACGACAGGGATGGCTATGGCTACACCTTC.

The chain is built from TRBV6-1 and TRBJ1-5, with 10 bases that match TRBD1. Germline CDR1 is MNHNS and CDR2 is SASEGT. The CDR3 is 16 amino acids. The V gene end was trimmed by 4 bases and the J gene end by 6 bases; junction bases not matched to a gene: 9. Written as DNA, the CDR3 is TGTGCCAGCAGTGGCTTGACAGGGGGCGGCGGTCAGCCCCAGCATTTT. Translated: CASSGLTGGGGQPQHF.

The chain links TRBV7-2 to TRBJ2-1; a possible D gene is TRBD2 (5 bases). V was clipped by 2 bases and J by 4 bases, with 9 bases between them. The V gene's germline CDR1 is SGHTA and CDR2 FQGNSA. The length of the CDR3 is 14 residues. DNA for the CDR3: TGTGCCAGCAGCTTACTCCCGGGGTACAATGAGCAGTTCTTC. Translation gives CASSLLPGYNEQFF. The variable domain in full, with the rest retrieved from reference TRBV7-2 and TRBJ2-1, is GAGVSQSPSNKVTEKGKDVELRCDPISGHTALYWYRQSLGQGLEFLIYFQGNSAPDKSGLPSDRFSAERTGGSVSTLTIQRTQQEDSAVYLCASSLLPGYNEQFFGPGTRLTVL.

The chain is built from TRBV28 and TRBJ1-5; possible D gene TRBD1, 6 bases. The germline V gene encodes CDR1 MDHEN and CDR2 SYDVKM. CDR3 length: 13 residues. V lost 5 bases, J lost 6 bases, and 11 bases lay in between. Here the CDR3 reads CASSPAGAQPQHF. CDR3 DNA: TGTGCCAGCAGTCCGGCAGGGGCTCAGCCCCAGCATTTT.

This clonotype was observed a handful of times. The CDR3 DNA reads TGCAGTGCCATGGGGACAGGGGGCGACTATGGCTACACCTTC. Protein product: CSAMGTGGDYGYTF. The V and J genes are TRBV20-1 and TRBJ1-2; 12 nucleotides align to TRBD1. The V gene's germline CDR1 is DFQATT and CDR2 SNEGSKA (reference sequence). The CDR3 spans 14 residues. V was clipped by 6 bases and J by 3 bases; unmatched bases: 5.

The V and J genes are TRBV19 and TRBJ1-1, with TRBD1 identical over 8 bases. V lost 4 bases, J lost 5 bases, and 6 bases stayed unmatched. The V gene's germline CDR1 is LNHDA and CDR2 SQIVND (reference sequence). This CDR3 is 14 amino acids long. For the CDR3, the DNA is TGTGCCAGTAGTACAGGACAGGGCGGGACTGAAGCTTTCTTT. This codes for CASSTGQGGTEAFF.

This clonotype was seen more than once but under ten times. The genes are TRBV6-2 or TRBV6-3 and TRBJ1-1; possible D gene TRBD1, 6 bases. Germline lookup yields CDR1 MNHEY and CDR2 SVGEGT. Trimming took off 5 bases at V and 10 bases at J, with 17 bases between the two ends. There are 13 residues in the CDR3. CDR3: CASSPSTGRGAFF. In nucleotides, the CDR3 is TGTGCCAGCAGTCCATCCACAGGGCGGGGAGCTTTCTTT.

This chain uses TRBV10-3 with TRBJ2-2; TRBD2 aligns across 14 bases. V lost 6 bases to trimming and J lost 0 bases; unmatched junction nucleotides: 6. CDR3 length: 18 residues. Germline loops: CDR1 ENHRY, CDR2 SYGVKD. The CDR3 coding sequence is TGTGCCATCAGCCCGGGACTAGCGGGAGTCCCGAACACCGGGGAGCTGTTTTTT. This codes for CAISPGLAGVPNTGELFF.

The V call is TRBV7-9, the J call TRBJ2-7; TRBD2 aligns across 15 bases. This CDR3 contains 19 residues. Germline CDR1 SEHNR, CDR2 FQNEAQ (reference sequence). V lost 1 base and J lost 1; bases outside the gene matches: 8. CDR3 bases: TGTGCCAGCAGCTTAGTCGTGGGACTAGCGGGGGGCCGATCCTACGAGCAGTACTTC. This codes for CASSLVVGLAGGRSYEQYF.

This clonotype was detected only a few times. The V gene is TRBV20-1, the J gene TRBJ1-5, with 7 bases matching TRBD1. J lost 1 base, V lost 0 bases, and 6 bases had no gene match. CDR1 and CDR2 from the germline V gene are DFQATT and SNEGSKA (reference sequence). The CDR3 is 16 amino acids. Here the CDR3 reads CSARERGRTSNQPQHF. CDR3 in DNA: TGCAGTGCTAGAGAAAGGGGGCGAACGAGCAATCAGCCCCAGCATTTT.

This chain joins TRBV19 and TRBJ2-5; unclear D gene. Germline CDR1 reads LNHDA; CDR2 reads SQIVND (reference sequence). Between the trimmed V and J ends, which lost 3 bases and 5 bases, there was a span of 13 bases. CDR3 size: 14 residues. In DNA form, the CDR3 reads TGTGCCAGTAGTATGTCCCCTCGGGTGGAGACCCAGTACTTC. Amino acid sequence: CASSMSPRVETQYF.

The J gene is TRBJ1-5, the V gene TRBV6-5; D not certain. Trimming removed 2 bases at V and 2 bases at J, with 16 bases between. Per germline, CDR1 MNHEY and CDR2 SVGAGI. There are 17 residues in the CDR3. The CDR3 protein is CASSYPLMAIGNQPQHF. In nucleotides, the CDR3 is TGTGCCAGCAGTTACCCATTAATGGCAATCGGCAATCAGCCCCAGCATTTT.

The chain is built from TRBV24-1 and TRBJ2-1; D is unclear. The CDR3 is 16 amino acids. In germline, CDR1 is KGHDR, CDR2 SFDVKD. V was pared by 4 bases and J by 6 bases, with 18 bases between. The CDR3 DNA follows: TGTGCCACCAGTGACCCGCGCCCCCCGCGCCTCAATGAGCAGTTCTTC. Translated, it gives CATSDPRPPRLNEQFF.

The V gene is TRBV19, the J gene TRBJ1-2, with 7 bases matching TRBD1. J was trimmed by 4 bases and V by 7 bases; bases with no gene match: 12. Germline V lookup: CDR1 LNHDA, CDR2 SQIVND (reference sequence). The CDR3 extends over 15 amino acids. The CDR3 nucleotides are TGTGCCAGTATTGCAAACTCCGGACAGGCCTATGGCTACACCTTC. Translated: CASIANSGQAYGYTF.

This clonotype was found a few times. The chain is built from TRBV6-1 and TRBJ1-2; TRBD1 aligns across 7 bases. This CDR3 is built from 12 residues. Germline lookup yields CDR1 MNHNS and CDR2 SASEGT. Unmatched junction bases numbered 5, after V lost 7 bases and J lost 6 bases. CDR3 DNA: TGTGCCAGCACCAACAGGGGCCATGGCTACACCTTC. Its protein is CASTNRGHGYTF.

The CDR3 DNA reads as TGTGCCAGCAGCAAAGAGGGGGACAGGGCTCTCTATGGCTACACCTTC. This sequence encodes CASSKEGDRALYGYTF. This chain uses TRBV21-1 with TRBJ1-2; the table's D call of TRBD1 was not tested on the DNA. TRBV21-1 is a recognized pseudogene. This CDR3 is built from 16 residues.